The T cell receptor (beta chain) described here comes from a study of OX40 agonist ivuxolimab in advanced cancers. In the study overall: Patients were given ivuxolimab, an antibody that agonizes OX40 (CD134).

This CDR3 has 20 residues. The table came from immunoSEQ multiplex PCR; TCRdb's copy has only in-frame clones and leaves some out. The sample carries over 65,000 clones, about nine tenths recorded once. The sequence derives from an adult with an advanced solid tumor such as melanoma, head and neck, liver or kidney cancer. The V and J genes are TRBV21-1 and TRBJ2-6. TRBV21-1 is an annotated pseudogene. Sequenced here: CD4+ or CD8+ T cells sorted from blood, sampled in a trial of the OX40 agonist ivuxolimab. CDR3 residues: CASSKGTWAGRVGGANVLTF. The CDR3 coding sequence is TGTGCCAGCAGCAAAGGGACCTGGGCAGGGCGGGTTGGTGGGGCCAACGTCCTGACTTTC.